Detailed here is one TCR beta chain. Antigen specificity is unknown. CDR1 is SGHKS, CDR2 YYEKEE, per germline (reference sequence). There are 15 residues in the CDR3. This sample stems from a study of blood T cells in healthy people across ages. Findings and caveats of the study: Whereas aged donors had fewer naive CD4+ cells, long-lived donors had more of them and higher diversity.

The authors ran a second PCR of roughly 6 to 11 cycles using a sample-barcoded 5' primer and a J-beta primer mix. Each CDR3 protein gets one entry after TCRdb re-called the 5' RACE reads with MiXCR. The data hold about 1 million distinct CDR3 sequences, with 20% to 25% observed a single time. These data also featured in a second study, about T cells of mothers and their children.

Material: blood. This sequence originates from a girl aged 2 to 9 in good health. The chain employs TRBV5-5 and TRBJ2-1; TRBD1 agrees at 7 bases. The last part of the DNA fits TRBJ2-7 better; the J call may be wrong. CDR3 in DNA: TGTGCCAGCAGCCAGATTGGGACAGCAGTGTACGAGCAGTACTTC. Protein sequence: CASSQIGTAVYEQYF.